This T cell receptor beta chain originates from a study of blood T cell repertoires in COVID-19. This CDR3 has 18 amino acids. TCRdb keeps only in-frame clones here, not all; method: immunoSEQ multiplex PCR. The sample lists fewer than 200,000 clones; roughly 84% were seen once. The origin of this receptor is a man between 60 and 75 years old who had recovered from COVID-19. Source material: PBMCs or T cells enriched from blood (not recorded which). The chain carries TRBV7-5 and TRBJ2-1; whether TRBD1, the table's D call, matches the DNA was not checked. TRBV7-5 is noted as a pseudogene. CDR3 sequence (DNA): TGTGTCAGAAGCTCCGAGGGGGGACAGGGATTCTATTACAATGAGCAGTTCTTC. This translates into CVRSSEGGQGFYYNEQFF.